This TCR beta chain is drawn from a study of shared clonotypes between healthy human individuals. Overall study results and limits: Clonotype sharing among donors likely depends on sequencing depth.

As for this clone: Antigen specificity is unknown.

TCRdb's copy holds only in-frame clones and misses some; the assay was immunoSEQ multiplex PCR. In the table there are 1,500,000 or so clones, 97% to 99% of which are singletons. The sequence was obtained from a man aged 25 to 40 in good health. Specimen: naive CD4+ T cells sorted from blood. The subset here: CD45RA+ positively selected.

CDR3 in DNA: TGTGCCAGCAGCCCCCGAAGGGACGGTGGCTACACCTTC. It translates to CASSPRRDGGYTF. The chain recombines TRBV11-2 with TRBJ1-2, with D perhaps TRBD1 (5 bases). This CDR3 region has 13 residues. In germline, CDR1 is SGHAT, CDR2 FQNNGV. The V end lost 5 bases, the J end lost 7 bases, and 14 bases lay between the germline ends.